This T cell receptor beta chain was found in a study of cytomegalovirus exposure and HLA in healthy donors. About the study: It was reported in a later analysis that the 100 to 150 validation repertoires used the same platform as the roughly 700 first-cohort repertoires. Study-level points and caveats: Subsequent analysis found a tendency for first-cohort TCR clusters to co-occur within the 120 or so validation repertoires. Altogether, 150 to 200 TCR beta chains were recorded as cytomegalovirus-associated.

Note on this clone: What it recognizes is unknown.

The table came from immunoSEQ multiplex PCR; TCRdb's copy has only in-frame clones and leaves some out. The sample shows some 150,000 clones, 85% to 90% of them seen only once. The germline V gene has CDR1 LGHNT and CDR2 FRNRAP. V was pared by 5 bases and J by 6 bases, with 14 bases of the junction left unmatched. This CDR3 is 17 amino acids long. These donors were members of the roughly 120-subject validation cohort, a group separate from the approximately 700-subject first cohort. The V call is TRBV12-5, the J call TRBJ2-1; 9 bases agree with TRBD2. Sequencing used PBMCs. The source of this sequence is a woman aged 25-40 years in good health and CMV-seropositive. The CDR3 loop reads CASGNTLAGGLANEQFF. DNA of the CDR3: TGTGCTAGTGGTAACACGCTCGCGGGAGGGCTTGCCAATGAGCAGTTCTTC.